In its sample, the clone carrying this T cell receptor (beta chain) was seen many times. Antigen: not known. The data stem from a study of regulatory T cells in long-lasting Graves disease. Study-wide points: New patients shared some 980 public clonotypes, and persistent patients shared more, with fewer than 3,500. Favored gene segments in persistent disease were TRBV28, TRBJ1-2 and TRBJ2-5.

This CDR3 has 13 amino acids. Trimming removed 4 bases at V and 5 bases at J, with 11 bases between. Looked up from germline, CDR1 is LGHDT and CDR2 is YNNKEL (reference sequence). Documented time point: newly diagnosed GD, antithyroid drugs for less than 3 months. PBMCs were the source of the RNA used for TCR sequencing. The patients included were those that came from an endocrinology department in Xi'an, China. Building of the TCR beta libraries involved iRepertoire HTBI primers and Arm-PCR of CDR3 regions. Each CDR3 protein gets one entry after TCRdb re-called the multiplex PCR reads with MiXCR. The sample holds 550,000 to 700,000 distinct CDR3 sequences; approximately 16% are singletons and the top ten take about 11%. These data also formed part of another study, on T cells in Graves' hyperthyroidism and ophthalmopathy. That work contributes: Most clonotypes that expanded in the thyroid above 0.001 also showed up in blood.

Sequencing was performed on peripheral blood mononuclear cells (PBMCs), taken at new diagnosis, from a patient treated with antithyroid drugs. The origin of this receptor is a young man with Graves disease. The chain uses TRBV3-1 and TRBJ1-1; no definite D call. CDR3 nucleotide sequence: TGTGCCAGCAGCCCGCAGAGTGGAACTGAAGCTTTCTTT. As protein: CASSPQSGTEAFF.